This record concerns one T cell receptor (beta chain) sequence. Its recognized antigen is unknown. The record has no base qualities; no much larger clone is one base away. The CDR3 starts with the cysteine, ends with the phenylalanine, and has 16 residues. Only the CDR3 portion is preserved as DNA: 48 bases, with reading frame beginning at the first base. TCRbeta CDR3 regions were amplified from genomic DNA using the immunoSEQ Assay, a bias-controlled multiplex PCR. Concerning the study's data processing: The number of nucleated cells in each sample was estimated by amplification of reference gene primers within the assay. To quantify the absolute abundance of each unique TCRbeta CDR3 rearrangement, sequence reads were collapsed and filtered. Productive Simpson clonality was computed per sample as the square root of Simpson's diversity index over productive rearrangements. TCRdb obtained this table from immuneACCESS and retained in-frame rearrangements with V and J assigned. These tables miss some clones; where compared with another copy, unresolved V genes account for less than half of the shortfall, and the remainder is unexplained. V and J calls and clone size are as listed in that table; D and trimming were resolved from the DNA. The sample yields roughly 50,000 clones; roughly four fifths were counted once. In total, the top ten clones hold around 7% of the sample.

This sample was taken from a study of blood T cell repertoires in COVID-19 (dated by TCRdb to about 2020). About the full investigation: Collaborator samples came from the United States, Italy and Spain and covered acute and convalescent phases of COVID-19. The material from the prospective study consisted of cDNA or gDNA derived from T cells, B-cell-depleted T cells, or PBMCs. Subjects who had been exposed to COVID-19, were actively infected with it, or had recovered from it provided the deeply sampled blood TCRbeta repertoires that made up the dataset. The repertoires were released in a freely available public database intended as a resource for research on the immune response to SARS-CoV-2. Samples came from the ongoing ImmuneRACE study (first 160 participants) plus 1,254 subjects from 6 global collaborators. A de-identified subject ID, COVID-19 status, age in years and sex were almost always included in the sample metadata. Where available, HLA class I and class II types were taken from metadata supplied by the sample provider and were not determined by assay-based typing.

Study-wide findings and limitations: The amount of clinical and demographic metadata varied by source and participant and was provided uncurated.

Each collaborating institution followed its own protocols to collect whole blood in K2EDTA tubes. For TCRbeta analysis, collaborators shipped samples as frozen whole blood, isolated PBMCs, or DNA extracted from either of those sample types. This chain is built from TRBV21-1 and TRBJ2-1; the D segment call TRBD1 is taken from the table without a DNA check. TRBV21-1 is classified as a pseudogene. The specimen was peripheral blood. The clonotype originates from a man aged 35 to 55 with acute or convalescent COVID-19. The DNA sequence reads TGTGCCAGCAGCAAGCTGGACAGGGATCACTACAATGAGCAGTTCTTC. It codes for CASSKLDRDHYNEQFF.